Below are 4 T cell receptor beta chains sequenced from a single sample in a study of shared clonotypes between healthy human individuals. Sequencing was performed with immunoSEQ multiplex PCR; in TCRdb, only in-frame clones are kept and a portion is missing. The sample includes around 2.5 million clones, roughly 93% seen only once; the top ten take around 0.37%. Sequences were obtained from naive CD4+ T cells from PBMCs. The subset: CD45RA+ positively selected. The receptors were gathered from a man aged 18 to 30 in good health. Some clones in this sample may be carry-over from other donors' samples.

The chain employs TRBV5-1 and TRBJ1-1; D not certain. V dropped 2 bases and J dropped 0 bases, with 8 bases sitting between them. The CDR3 sequence is 14 residues long. Germline loops: CDR1 SGHRS, CDR2 YFSETQ. This CDR3 reads CASSFGFMNTEAFF. The CDR3, as DNA: TGCGCCAGCAGCTTTGGATTCATGAACACTGAAGCTTTCTTT.

The chain has TRBV7-2 and TRBJ1-4; D remains ambiguous. Germline V lookup: CDR1 SGHTA, CDR2 FQGNSA. V lost 3 bases and J lost 7, with 15 bases in between. This CDR3 has 15 amino acids. The CDR3 DNA reads TGTGCCAGCAGCTTCGGCGGGCGGAGCTCTGAAAAACTGTTTTTT. This sequence encodes CASSFGGRSSEKLFF.

The chain carries TRBV9 and TRBJ2-1; D unresolved. The CDR3 covers 13 residues. V dropped 0 bases and J dropped 3 bases, with 4 bases sitting between them. Germline CDR1 reads SGDLS; CDR2 reads YYNGEE. The CDR3 region is CASSVGYYNEQFF. The DNA of the CDR3 is TGTGCCAGCAGCGTAGGGTACTACAATGAGCAGTTCTTC.

V usage is TRBV7-3 and J usage is TRBJ2-5; 12 bases fit TRBD2. The CDR3 covers 15 residues. V lost 2 bases to trimming and J lost 4 bases; unmatched junction nucleotides: 2. Per the germline V gene, CDR1 is SGHTA and CDR2 is FQGTGA. The CDR3 spells CASSLSSGRAETQYF. The CDR3 DNA reads TGTGCCAGCAGCTTATCTAGCGGGAGGGCAGAGACCCAGTACTTC.